This T cell receptor (beta chain) was observed in a study of cytomegalovirus exposure and HLA in healthy donors. Researchers ran the PCR with 60 Vbeta and 13 Jbeta primers. The table came from immunoSEQ multiplex PCR; TCRdb's copy has only in-frame clones and leaves some out. The profile shows about 280,000 clones, 80% to 90% of them singletons. V lost 4 bases to trimming and J lost 5 bases, with 14 bases between them. This CDR3 has 15 amino acids. Germline V gene sequence: CDR1 MNHNY, CDR2 SVGAGI (reference sequence). This chain links TRBV6-6 with TRBJ1-4, with D hard to call. The sequence was obtained from a woman between 18 and 29 years old in good health and CMV-seronegative. The sample consisted of PBMCs. The DNA for the CDR3 is TGTGCCAGCAGTTCCCTCCCGGGTCAGAATGAAAAACTGTTTTTT. The encoded protein is CASSSLPGQNEKLFF.